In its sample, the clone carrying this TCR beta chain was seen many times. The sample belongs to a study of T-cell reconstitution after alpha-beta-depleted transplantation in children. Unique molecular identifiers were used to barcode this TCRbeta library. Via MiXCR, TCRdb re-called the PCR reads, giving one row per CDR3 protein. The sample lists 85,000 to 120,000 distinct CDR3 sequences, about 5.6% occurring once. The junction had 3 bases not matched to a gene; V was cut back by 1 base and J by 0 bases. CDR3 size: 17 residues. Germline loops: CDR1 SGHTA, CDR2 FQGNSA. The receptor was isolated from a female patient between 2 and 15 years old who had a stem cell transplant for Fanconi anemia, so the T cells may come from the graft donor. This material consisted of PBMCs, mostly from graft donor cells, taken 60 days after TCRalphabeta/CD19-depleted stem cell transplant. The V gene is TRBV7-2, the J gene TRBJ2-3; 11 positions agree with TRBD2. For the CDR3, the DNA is TGTGCCAGCAGCTTAGGCACTAGCGGGGGAAGCACAGATACGCAGTATTTT. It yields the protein CASSLGTSGGSTDTQYF.